The source of this TCR beta chain is a study of spatial heterogeneity in lung cancer (dated by TCRdb to between 2018 and 2021). With regard to the full study: More beta-chain than alpha-chain transcripts were consistently detected, likely reflecting higher beta-chain transcript abundance. The study linked features of the TCR repertoire to counts of nonsynonymous mutations, which were determined by whole-exome sequencing of tumor tissue. Both alpha and beta chains were TCR-sequenced in samples taken at surgery, namely 220 tumor regions, approximately 66 matched nontumor lung samples and just over 55 PBMC samples. In the raw uncorrected reads, each unique combination of TCR and UMI appeared more than ten times on average. In non-small cell lung cancer, the study quantitatively compared TCR alpha and beta repertoires across several tumor regions, matched nontumor lung, and blood.

General findings and caveats noted by the study authors: Additional single-cell paired TCR alpha and beta sequencing was considered necessary to confirm, at a functional level, the hypothesis that regional TCRs recognize regional mutations.

The library was produced with 5' RACE. The instrument given in TCRdb is NextSeq 500. The TCR library protocol attached a unique molecular identifier to each TCR cDNA molecule to allow correction of PCR and sequencing errors. Per the authors' processing: TCR identification, UMI-based error correction and CDR3 extraction were performed with Decombinator tools. TCRs above a frequency of 2 per 1,000, corresponding to the top 1% of the tumor frequency distribution, were defined as expanded. Rényi diversity was computed with the R vegan package after subsampling each repertoire 100 times to 5,000 TCRs. CDR3 similarity networks were built from amino acid triplet string-kernel similarity, with CDR3s being connected when pairwise similarity was above 0.82. The raw public reads went through TCRdb reprocessing: fastp at Q25, MiXCR clone calling, in-frame beta chains kept. Entries are consolidated by CDR3 protein sequence, retaining the most common genes and DNA. TCRdb assigned the V and J calls; the authors' analysis was not used. In all, the sample holds around 11,000 distinct CDR3 sequences, and 6.1% of those were seen once. The ten largest account for 25% to 35% of the sample.

Spanning cysteine to phenylalanine, the CDR3 consists of 14 amino acids. Only the CDR3 DNA is retained, 42 bases long and in frame from the first base. According to the germline V gene, CDR1 reads SGHDN and CDR2 reads FVKESK. The junction shows trimming of 6 bases on V and 5 bases on J, plus 14 bases between the germline ends. The sample's time point label, in plain terms: sample taken at primary tumor resection. The donors were 65 to 85 patients from the lung TRACERx cohort who had early-stage, untreated non-small cell lung cancer. Without any cell sorting, TCR sequencing was performed on whole RNA extracted either from tumor and nontumor lung tissue or from cryopreserved PBMC samples. Only patients for whom sufficient RNA was available from at least two tumor regions were selected for TCR sequencing. Before being selected, tumor and adjacent nontumor lung specimens were reviewed by a lung pathologist.

This clonotype has ten or more counts. What antigen it recognizes has not been identified. Base-call qualities are not available, and no considerably larger clone is one nucleotide away. This TCR was recovered from a male donor with early-stage non-small cell lung cancer. The specimen was normal lung tissue next to the tumor, collected at surgery. Rearrangement joined TRBV14 to TRBJ2-1; the D gene is perhaps TRBD2, from 5 matching bases. The DNA sequence is given as TGTGCCAGCAGAGACACTAGTCCCGACAATGAGCAGTTCTTC. Translated, it gives CASRDTSPDNEQFF. The variable domain in full, with residues beyond the CDR3 obtained from the reference TRBV14 and TRBJ2-1 genes, is EAGVTQFPSHSVIEKGQTVTLRCDPISGHDNLYWYRRVMGKEIKFLLHFVKESKQDESGMPNNRFLAERTGGTYSTLKVQPAELEDSGVYFCASRDTSPDNEQFFGPGTRLTVL.